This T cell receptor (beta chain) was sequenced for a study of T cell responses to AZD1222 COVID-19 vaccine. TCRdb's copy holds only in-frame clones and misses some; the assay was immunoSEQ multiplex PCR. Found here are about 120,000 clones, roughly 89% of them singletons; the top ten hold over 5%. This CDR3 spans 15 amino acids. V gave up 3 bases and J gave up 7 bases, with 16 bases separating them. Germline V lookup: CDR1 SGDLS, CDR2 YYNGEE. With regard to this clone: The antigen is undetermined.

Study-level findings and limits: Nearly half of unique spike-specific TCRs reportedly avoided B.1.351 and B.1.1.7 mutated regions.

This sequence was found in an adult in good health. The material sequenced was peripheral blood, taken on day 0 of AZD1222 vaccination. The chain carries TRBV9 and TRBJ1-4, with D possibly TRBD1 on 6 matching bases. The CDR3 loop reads CASSAITGPTEKLFF. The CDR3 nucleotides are TGTGCCAGCAGCGCCATCACAGGGCCCACTGAAAAACTGTTTTTT.